A selection of T cell receptor beta chains follows, all from one sample in a study of lymphopenia after photon versus proton radiotherapy. Some clones are missing from TCRdb's copy, which holds only in-frame ones; the method was immunoSEQ multiplex PCR. The sample lists about 29,000 clones, roughly 87% occurring once. Here the sequenced sample was peripheral blood, taken from a patient treated with proton-based radiotherapy. All receptors come from a woman in her sixties with cholangiocarcinoma. Some clones in this sample may be carry-over from other donors' samples. The CDR3 runs from the conserved cysteine through the conserved F or W. The order of the fields is J gene, D gene, CDR3 length, clone size, V gene, CDR3 protein, CDR3 DNA. D genes are given only for firm matches. Only part of the rows carry a size: once, few, many, or a class if the clone is expanded.

J: TRBJ2-1
D: TRBD2
length: 15
size: once
V: TRBV5-1
CDR3: CASSLGTSGRGEQFF
DNA: TGCGCCAGCAGCTTGGGGACTAGCGGGAGGGGTGAGCAGTTCTTC

J: TRBJ2-2
D: -
length: 16
size: -
V: TRBV18
CDR3: CASSPRWQLNTGELFF
DNA: TGTGCCAGCTCACCCCGGTGGCAATTGAACACCGGGGAGCTGTTTTTT

J: TRBJ2-7
D: TRBD1
length: 17
size: -
V: TRBV4-3
CDR3: CASSQTRQDRGSHEQYF
DNA: TGCGCCAGCAGCCAAACCAGACAGGACAGGGGATCTCATGAGCAGTACTTC

J: TRBJ1-5
D: TRBD1
length: 15
size: -
V: TRBV27
CDR3: CASSSKHRGNQPQHF
DNA: TGTGCCAGCAGTTCGAAACACAGGGGTAATCAGCCCCAGCATTTT

J: TRBJ2-2
D: -
length: 14
size: -
V: TRBV11-3
CDR3: CASSLRGNTGELFF
DNA: TGTGCCAGCAGCTTAAGAGGGAACACCGGGGAGCTGTTTTTT

J: TRBJ1-3
D: -
length: 14
size: once
V: TRBV2
CDR3: CASSDVGAGNTIYF
DNA: TGTGCCAGCAGTGATGTTGGGGCTGGAAACACCATATATTTT

J: TRBJ2-1
D: -
length: 13
size: once
V: TRBV6-6
CDR3: CASTAASYNEQFF
DNA: TGTGCCAGCACGGCGGCCTCCTACAATGAGCAGTTCTTC

J: TRBJ1-2
D: -
length: 14
size: -
V: TRBV19
CDR3: CASTPGGQGYGYTF
DNA: TGTGCCAGTACCCCAGGAGGCCAAGGATATGGCTACACCTTC

J: TRBJ2-7
D: TRBD2
length: 17
size: -
V: TRBV29-1
CDR3: CSVYYLGPGLGSYEQYF
DNA: TGCAGCGTCTACTACCTGGGGCCGGGACTAGGATCCTACGAGCAGTACTTC

J: TRBJ2-3
D: TRBD2
length: 16
size: -
V: TRBV11-2
CDR3: CASSLGKLAGTDTQYF
DNA: TGTGCCAGCAGCTTAGGGAAGCTAGCGGGAACAGATACGCAGTATTTT

J: TRBJ1-2
D: TRBD1
length: 14
size: -
V: TRBV10-3
CDR3: CAISKTGGDYGYTF
DNA: TGTGCCATCAGTAAGACAGGGGGGGACTATGGCTACACCTTC

J: TRBJ2-5
D: TRBD2
length: 17
size: -
V: TRBV27
CDR3: CASSSSLAGGLGETQYF
DNA: TGTGCCAGCAGTTCCTCGTTAGCGGGGGGGCTCGGGGAGACCCAGTACTTC

J: TRBJ2-1
D: -
length: 17
size: -
V: TRBV21-1
CDR3: CASSSYGGGACYNEQFF
DNA: TGTGCCAGCAGTTCGTACGGCGGGGGGGCGTGTTACAATGAGCAGTTCTTC

J: TRBJ2-1
D: -
length: 15
size: -
V: TRBV18
CDR3: CASSPWGTTIGEQFF
DNA: TGTGCCAGCTCACCATGGGGGACAACCATAGGTGAGCAGTTCTTC

J: TRBJ2-1
D: TRBD2
length: 17
size: -
V: TRBV9
CDR3: CASSVDPAGGSYNEQFF
DNA: TGTGCCAGCAGCGTAGACCCAGCGGGAGGGTCCTACAATGAGCAGTTCTTC

J: TRBJ1-1
D: -
length: 13
size: -
V: TRBV2
CDR3: CASSGPSFTEAFF
DNA: TGTGCGTCATCCGGGCCCTCTTTCACTGAAGCTTTCTTT

J: TRBJ2-1
D: TRBD2
length: 15
size: -
V: TRBV4-1
CDR3: CASSQAGGLAYEQFF
DNA: TGCGCCAGCAGCCAGGCGGGGGGACTAGCTTATGAGCAGTTCTTC

J: TRBJ1-1
D: -
length: 14
size: -
V: TRBV27
CDR3: CASSLRGGDTEAFF
DNA: TGTGCCAGCAGTTTGCGGGGCGGCGACACTGAAGCTTTCTTT

J: TRBJ2-7
D: TRBD1
length: 13
size: -
V: TRBV5-6
CDR3: CASSLQTGIEQYF
DNA: TGTGCCAGCAGCTTACAGACAGGGATCGAGCAGTACTTC

J: TRBJ1-5
D: TRBD1
length: 17
size: once
V: TRBV29-1
CDR3: CSVEGADRAGGNQPQHF
DNA: TGCAGCGTTGAAGGAGCCGACAGGGCGGGCGGCAATCAGCCCCAGCATTTT

J: TRBJ2-3
D: TRBD2
length: 16
size: -
V: TRBV6-6
CDR3: CASRTLAGGFTDTQYF
DNA: TGTGCCAGCAGGACTCTAGCGGGAGGATTTACAGATACGCAGTATTTT

J: TRBJ2-7
D: TRBD2
length: 17
size: -
V: TRBV7-2
CDR3: CASSLRTSGSKAYEQYF
DNA: TGTGCCAGCAGCCTCCGGACTAGCGGGAGTAAAGCCTACGAGCAGTACTTC

J: TRBJ1-6
D: -
length: 15
size: once
V: TRBV6-5
CDR3: CASSLSYSADSPLHF
DNA: TGTGCCAGCAGCCTAAGTTATTCGGCCGATTCACCCCTCCACTTT

J: TRBJ2-3
D: TRBD2
length: 15
size: -
V: TRBV5-1
CDR3: CASSNRAGEPDTQYF
DNA: TGCGCCAGCAGCAACAGAGCGGGAGAGCCCGATACGCAGTATTTT

J: TRBJ2-2
D: -
length: 14
size: -
V: TRBV7-7
CDR3: CASSFIANTGELFF
DNA: TGTGCTAGCAGCTTTATCGCGAACACCGGGGAGCTGTTTTTT

J: TRBJ1-1
D: -
length: 15
size: -
V: TRBV5-1
CDR3: CASSFSDRLNTEAFF
DNA: TGCGCCAGCAGCTTTTCGGACAGATTGAACACTGAAGCTTTCTTT

J: TRBJ1-2
D: TRBD1
length: 14
size: -
V: TRBV27
CDR3: CASRPTGSVYGYTF
DNA: TGTGCCAGCAGACCGACAGGGTCGGTCTATGGCTACACCTTC

J: TRBJ2-5
D: -
length: 12
size: -
V: TRBV18
CDR3: CASSPREANPNF
DNA: TGTGCCAGCTCACCACGGGAGGCGAATCCGAACTTC

J: TRBJ1-1
D: -
length: 14
size: -
V: TRBV9
CDR3: CASSRGRENTEAFF
DNA: TGTGCCAGCAGTCGGGGGAGGGAGAACACTGAAGCTTTCTTT

J: TRBJ1-1
D: -
length: 12
size: -
V: TRBV6-6
CDR3: CASNKGNTEAFF
DNA: TGTGCCAGCAACAAGGGGAACACTGAAGCTTTCTTT

J: TRBJ1-2
D: -
length: 15
size: -
V: TRBV4-3
CDR3: CASSQVYRPHYGYTF
DNA: TGCGCCAGCAGCCAAGTATACAGACCCCACTATGGCTACACCTTC

J: TRBJ2-5
D: -
length: 12
size: -
V: TRBV18
CDR3: CASSPWVETQYF
DNA: TGTGCCAGCTCACCATGGGTGGAGACCCAGTACTTC

J: TRBJ2-1
D: TRBD2
length: 15
size: -
V: TRBV10-1
CDR3: CASLLSSGSYNEQFF
DNA: TGCGCCAGCCTCCTCTCTAGCGGGAGTTACAATGAGCAGTTCTTC

J: TRBJ1-4
D: -
length: 14
size: -
V: TRBV7-7
CDR3: CASSSWGHPEKLFF
DNA: TGTGCCAGCAGCTCATGGGGCCACCCAGAAAAACTGTTTTTT

J: TRBJ2-1
D: TRBD2
length: 15
size: few
V: TRBV7-2
CDR3: CASSSPSGRYNEQFF
DNA: TGTGCCAGCAGCTCACCTAGCGGGAGATACAATGAGCAGTTCTTC

J: TRBJ1-3
D: -
length: 16
size: once
V: TRBV4-1
CDR3: CASSHNWADSGNTIYF
DNA: TGCGCCAGCAGCCATAATTGGGCAGACTCTGGAAACACCATATATTTT

J: TRBJ1-2
D: -
length: 15
size: -
V: TRBV19
CDR3: CASSPLERPGGGYTF
DNA: TGTGCCAGTAGTCCCCTCGAGAGGCCTGGGGGCGGCTACACCTTC

J: TRBJ2-1
D: TRBD1
length: 17
size: -
V: TRBV23-1
CDR3: CASSPRTGTFSYNEQFF
DNA: TGCGCCAGCAGTCCCCGGACAGGCACGTTCTCCTACAATGAGCAGTTCTTC

J: TRBJ1-6
D: TRBD1
length: 16
size: -
V: TRBV5-1
CDR3: CASSRTGGLFNSPLHF
DNA: TGCGCCAGCAGCAGGACAGGGGGCCTTTTTAATTCACCCCTCCACTTT

J: TRBJ1-1
D: -
length: 13
size: once
V: TRBV11-2
CDR3: CASSFPGNTEAFF
DNA: TGTGCCAGCAGCTTCCCAGGGAACACTGAAGCTTTCTTT

J: TRBJ2-4
D: TRBD2
length: 14
size: -
V: TRBV6-5
CDR3: CASSSGGGKNIQYF
DNA: TGTGCCAGCAGCAGCGGGGGGGGGAAAAACATTCAGTACTTC

J: TRBJ2-1
D: TRBD2
length: 18
size: once
V: TRBV4-3
CDR3: CASSQAPHSGHSYNEQFF
DNA: TGCGCCAGCAGCCAAGCGCCCCATAGCGGGCACTCCTACAATGAGCAGTTCTTC

J: TRBJ2-7
D: TRBD1
length: 14
size: -
V: TRBV5-4
CDR3: CASSSMGQGYEQYF
DNA: TGTGCCAGCAGCTCTATGGGACAGGGATACGAGCAGTACTTC

J: TRBJ2-7
D: TRBD2
length: 13
size: -
V: TRBV7-2
CDR3: CASSFKRDDEQYF
DNA: TGTGCCAGCAGCTTTAAGCGGGATGACGAGCAGTACTTC

J: TRBJ2-7
D: -
length: 12
size: -
V: TRBV21-1
CDR3: CASSSRGYEQYF
DNA: TGTGCCAGCAGCTCCCGAGGGTACGAGCAGTACTTC

J: TRBJ1-2
D: TRBD1
length: 17
size: -
V: TRBV5-4
CDR3: CASSLGGAGGFTYGYTF
DNA: TGTGCCAGCAGCTTGGGTGGGGCAGGGGGCTTTACCTATGGCTACACCTTC

J: TRBJ2-3
D: -
length: 16
size: once
V: TRBV12-1
CDR3: CASTGDAGRVTDTQYF
DNA: TGTGCCAGCACGGGGGACGCGGGGAGGGTGACAGATACGCAGTATTTT

J: TRBJ2-5
D: TRBD1
length: 16
size: -
V: TRBV15
CDR3: CATSREPGQLQETQYF
DNA: TGTGCCACCAGCAGGGAGCCGGGACAGCTCCAAGAGACCCAGTACTTC

J: TRBJ1-2
D: -
length: 18
size: -
V: TRBV14
CDR3: CASSKPRETTNTNYGYTF
DNA: TGTGCCAGCAGCAAACCTAGAGAGACTACTAACACTAACTATGGCTACACCTTC

J: TRBJ2-1
D: TRBD1
length: 20
size: -
V: TRBV9
CDR3: CASSPRPGTGSARSYNEQFF
DNA: TGTGCCAGCAGCCCCCGTCCCGGGACAGGGAGCGCAAGGTCCTACAATGAGCAGTTCTTC

J: TRBJ2-1
D: -
length: 14
size: once
V: TRBV7-9
CDR3: CASSLLYPGGEQFF
DNA: TGTGCCAGCAGCTTATTGTACCCTGGGGGTGAGCAGTTCTTC

J: TRBJ2-5
D: -
length: 13
size: -
V: TRBV7-2
CDR3: CASFGGVGETQYF
DNA: TGTGCCAGCTTTGGTGGGGTTGGGGAGACCCAGTACTTC